This T cell receptor (beta chain) stems from a study of CD8 T cells in Susac syndrome. Study as a whole: Of the sequenced Susac syndrome patients, five or six had active disease and roughly eight were in remission. General study points: In Susac patients, clonal expansion was not detected in CD4+ cells.

The germline V gene has CDR1 SGHRS and CDR2 YFSETQ. The CDR3 is 18 residues long. V shed 4 bases and J 6 bases; nucleotides not matched to a gene: 10. cDNA came from approximately 0.5 to 1 ug RNA primed by random hexamers. The CDR3 of TCR beta was amplified by immunoSEQ multiplex PCR across 54 Vbeta and 13 Jbeta. A single record per CDR3 protein comes from TCRdb applying MiXCR to the immunoSEQ multiplex PCR reads. The sample includes about 140,000 distinct CDR3 sequences, around 95% of them seen just once. This clonotype came up once. Its cognate antigen is unknown. CD8+ and CD4+ T cells circulating in blood were sequenced for TCR beta.

This chain links TRBV5-1 with TRBJ2-1; 16 bases align to TRBD2. This clonotype was obtained from a human donor with Susac syndrome. Sequences were obtained from CD4+ T cells from PBMCs. The DNA of the CDR3 is TGCGCCAGCAGCATGACAGCCGGGACTAGCGGGGGGGGCAATGAGCAGTTCTTC. Residues: CASSMTAGTSGGGNEQFF.